This T cell receptor beta chain was sequenced during a study of blood T cell repertoires in COVID-19. Study summary: COVID-19 samples from acute and convalescent phases originated in the United States, Italy and Spain. The analysed material was cDNA or gDNA that came from T cells, B-cell-depleted T cells, or PBMCs.

Germline lookup yields CDR1 MDHEN and CDR2 SYDVKM. The CDR3 contains 12 residues. V lost 11 bases to trimming and J lost 3 bases, with 13 bases between them. As originally analysed: Estimation of nucleated cell counts relied on the amplification of reference gene primers. Sequenced by immunoSEQ multiplex PCR; TCRdb stores in-frame clones only, minus some. V and J calls plus clone size are reproduced from that table; the DNA served to infer D and trimming. The sample carries 90,000 to 100,000 clones, over 70% recorded once. Sequenced material: peripheral blood. The source of this sequence is a man aged 60-69 years with acute or convalescent COVID-19. This chain links TRBV28 with TRBJ1-2; D ambiguous. In DNA form, the CDR3 reads TGTGCCGGCGGGAGTGCGGACTATGGCTACACCTTC. This encodes CAGGSADYGYTF.